This is a list of T cell receptor beta chains from one sample in a study of cytomegalovirus exposure and HLA in healthy donors. Here immunoSEQ multiplex PCR was the method, and the copy in TCRdb shows in-frame clones only, minus some. The data show 150,000 to 200,000 clones, 86% seen once. Sequencing input: PBMCs. These receptors were obtained from a young woman in good health and CMV-seronegative. CDR3s include the opening cysteine and the closing phenylalanine or tryptophan. Each record gives: D gene, V gene, J gene, clone size, CDR3 DNA, CDR3 protein. D genes are given only for firm matches. Only some rows state a clone size, as once, few, many or a class for expanded clones.

>NA|TRBV7-2|TRBJ2-1|once
TGTGCCAGCAACCCCCGGGGGACTTATTACAATGAGCAGTTCTTC
CASNPRGTYYNEQFF
>NA|TRBV12-5|TRBJ1-2|NA
TGTGCTAGTGACAACCGGGACACCTATGGCTACACCTTC
CASDNRDTYGYTF
>TRBD1|TRBV7-6|TRBJ1-4|NA
TGTGCCAGCAGCGCGGCAGGGGGGCCTATGGAAAAACTGTTTTTT
CASSAAGGPMEKLFF
>TRBD1|TRBV19|TRBJ2-3|NA
TGTGGGACAGGGGTCGCAGATACGCAGTATTTT
CGTGVADTQYF
>NA|TRBV5-1|TRBJ2-3|NA
TGCGCCAGCAGCCCCGGATCGGGGGGCTCTGATACGCAGTATTTT
CASSPGSGGSDTQYF
>TRBD2|TRBV9|TRBJ2-3|NA
TGTGCCAGCAGCGCCTTAGCGCGGGGGTCGGGAGATACGCAGTATTTT
CASSALARGSGDTQYF
>NA|TRBV5-1|TRBJ1-2|once
TGCGCCAGCAGCTTGGGACCCCGCCAGGCGCCAAACTATGGCTACACCTTC
CASSLGPRQAPNYGYTF
>TRBD1|TRBV15|TRBJ1-5|once
TGTGCCACCAGCAGAGACCTCCAGGACAGGGGGTCTAGCAATCAGCCCCAGCATTTT
CATSRDLQDRGSSNQPQHF
>NA|TRBV6-5|TRBJ2-1|NA
TGTGCCAGCAGTTCCAAGCCCACCAATGAGCAGTTCTTC
CASSSKPTNEQFF
>TRBD1|TRBV4-2|TRBJ2-6|NA
TGTGCCAGCAGCCAAGTTGGACAGGCGGCCGGGGCCAACGTCCTGACTTTC
CASSQVGQAAGANVLTF
>TRBD1|TRBV2|TRBJ2-6|once
TGTGCCAGCAGTGAAGGAGTCAGGGGGTATGGGGCCAACGTCCTGACTTTC
CASSEGVRGYGANVLTF
>NA|TRBV6-1|TRBJ2-2|NA
TGTGCCAGCAGCGGACGGCGGGTTGGGGAGCTGTTTTTT
CASSGRRVGELFF
>TRBD1|TRBV9|TRBJ1-3|NA
TGTGCCAGCAGCGTGACCGGGACAGGGGCCGAAATTCATGGAAACACCATATATTTT
CASSVTGTGAEIHGNTIYF
>TRBD1|TRBV18|TRBJ1-2|NA
TGTGCCAGCTCACCGAGTTCTGTGGCAGGGGGGTATGGCTACACCTTC
CASSPSSVAGGYGYTF
>TRBD2|TRBV5-1|TRBJ2-1|NA
TGCGCCAGCAGTCCCCCGGGAGGGCAAACCTTTTACAATGAGCAGTTCTTC
CASSPPGGQTFYNEQFF
>NA|TRBV5-4|TRBJ1-2|NA
TGTGCCAGCAGCGTGGACAGTAACTATGGCTACACCTTC
CASSVDSNYGYTF
>TRBD2|TRBV7-8|TRBJ2-7|NA
TGTGCCAGCAGCCCGGGGGGGGCCTACGAGCAGTACTTC
CASSPGGAYEQYF
>TRBD1|TRBV7-8|TRBJ1-4|NA
TGTGCCAGCAGCGGATGGGGACAGGGGGATGAAAAACTGTTTTTT
CASSGWGQGDEKLFF
>TRBD1|TRBV20-1|TRBJ1-2|NA
TGCAGTACTGGGACAGGGGAGGACACCTTC
CSTGTGEDTF
>NA|TRBV4-2|TRBJ1-5|NA
TGTGCCAGCAGCCAAGAAATGGGCCAGCCCCAGCATTTT
CASSQEMGQPQHF
>TRBD2|TRBV12-5|TRBJ2-5|once
TGTGCTAGTGGTCCGACTAGCGGGGGGAATCAAGAGACCCAGTACTTC
CASGPTSGGNQETQYF
>NA|TRBV4-1|TRBJ2-1|once
TGCGCCAGCAGCATAGCGGTCCCCAATGAGCAGTTCTTC
CASSIAVPNEQFF
>NA|TRBV30|TRBJ1-3|NA
TGTGCCTGGAGTTCCGGGGTGGGAAACACCATATATTTT
CAWSSGVGNTIYF
>TRBD1|TRBV6-1|TRBJ2-3|once
TGTGCCAGCAGTCAATGGGACAGGGGGTCTGATACGCAGTATTTT
CASSQWDRGSDTQYF
>NA|TRBV5-1|TRBJ2-4|NA
TGCGCCAGCAGCTTGGGGCTGAGGGGCGGGAACCTAGCCAAAAACATTCAGTACTTC
CASSLGLRGGNLAKNIQYF
>TRBD2|TRBV10-2|TRBJ2-2|NA
TGCGCCAGCAGTGTCCCCCGACTAGCGGGGGGGCCCGGGGAGCTGTTTTTT
CASSVPRLAGGPGELFF
>TRBD1|TRBV7-9|TRBJ1-2|NA
TGTGCCAGCAGTCTAGGTGGACAGGGCGGTGGCTACACCTTC
CASSLGGQGGGYTF
>TRBD2|TRBV19|TRBJ2-1|NA
TGTGCCAGTCGAAACCCGGGACTAGCGGGAGACACAAACAATGAGCAGTTCTTC
CASRNPGLAGDTNNEQFF
>NA|TRBV6-5|TRBJ1-2|NA
TGTGCCAGCAGAAAGGGGTATGGCTACACCTTC
CASRKGYGYTF
>TRBD1|TRBV6-1|TRBJ2-7|NA
TGTGCCAGCAGGGCCGGGACAGGGAACGACGAGCAGTACTTC
CASRAGTGNDEQYF
>TRBD1|TRBV7-9|TRBJ2-2|NA
TGTGCCAGCAGCTTACTAGGGGGCCTCGGCACCGGGGAGCTGTTTTTT
CASSLLGGLGTGELFF
>TRBD2|TRBV4-1|TRBJ2-7|NA
TGCGCCAGCAGCCAAGAAAATGGCGGGGGGGCCTACGAGCAGTACTTC
CASSQENGGGAYEQYF
>NA|TRBV4-2|TRBJ1-1|NA
TGTGCCAGCAGCCAAGATCATCCGGGGGATGAAGCTTTCTTT
CASSQDHPGDEAFF
>TRBD1|TRBV5-1|TRBJ1-2|NA
TGCGCCAGCAGCCCTGACAGGGGTGATGGCTACACCTTC
CASSPDRGDGYTF
>TRBD1|TRBV30|TRBJ1-3|NA
TGTGCCTGGAGTGTCACAGGGGGCGCAAACACCATATATTTT
CAWSVTGGANTIYF
>TRBD2|TRBV6-5|TRBJ2-2|NA
TGTGCCAGCAGTTACCAGGGGACTAGCAGGGCCGGGGAGCTGTTTTTT
CASSYQGTSRAGELFF
>TRBD2|TRBV5-4|TRBJ2-5|NA
TGTGCCAGCAGCTGGGGACTAGCGGGAGCGTCGGGCTCTTTGGAGACCCAGTACTTC
CASSWGLAGASGSLETQYF
>NA|TRBV7-9|TRBJ1-2|NA
TGTGCCAGCAGTTTACTAGGCCTCGATGACTATGGCTACACCTTC
CASSLLGLDDYGYTF
>NA|TRBV12-5|TRBJ1-4|NA
TGTGCTAGTGGCCCTGGAGGGTTTGAAAAACTGTTTTTT
CASGPGGFEKLFF
>NA|TRBV2|TRBJ1-1|NA
TGTGCCATAACGGGTCTCGCTTTCGGGACTGAAGCTTTCTTT
CAITGLAFGTEAFF
>NA|TRBV6-1|TRBJ2-7|NA
TGTGCCAGCAGTCGGGACACCTACGAGCAGTACTTC
CASSRDTYEQYF
>TRBD1|TRBV6-1|TRBJ1-3|NA
TGTGCCAGCAGTGTAGTGACAGGGGGCCGAAACACCATATATTTT
CASSVVTGGRNTIYF
>NA|TRBV6-6|TRBJ2-7|NA
TGTGCCAGCTCGCGCGGAACCTACGAGCAGTACTTC
CASSRGTYEQYF
>NA|TRBV21-1|TRBJ1-2|NA
TGTGCCAGCAGCAAAGGGACCGGGAGAAATCACAGCTATGGCTACACCTTC
CASSKGTGRNHSYGYTF
>TRBD1|TRBV6-5|TRBJ1-1|NA
TGTGCCAGCAGTTACCCCGGGACAGGGGAAGCTTTCTTT
CASSYPGTGEAFF
>TRBD2|TRBV5-4|TRBJ2-3|NA
TGTGCCAGCAGTACTACCGGGACTAGCTCCAGACAGCAGTATTTT
CASSTTGTSSRQQYF
>NA|TRBV6-5|TRBJ2-5|NA
TGTGCCAGCAGTTACTCACCCTTGGCGGTACAAGAGACCCAGTACTTC
CASSYSPLAVQETQYF
>TRBD1|TRBV6-1|TRBJ1-2|once
TGTGCCAGCCAGGAGCAGGGGGCTCTTGGCTACACCTTC
CASQEQGALGYTF
>TRBD2|TRBV7-6|TRBJ2-1|NA
TGTGCCAGCCAAGTAGCGGGATTCGCGAATGAGCAGTTCTTC
CASQVAGFANEQFF
>NA|TRBV30|TRBJ1-1|NA
TGTGCCTGGAGTCAGGCAGACAACACTGAAGCTTTCTTT
CAWSQADNTEAFF
>NA|TRBV10-2|TRBJ2-2|once
TGCGCCAGCAGTGAGTCGATTCGGACTGCCAAAACCGGGGAGCTGTTTTTT
CASSESIRTAKTGELFF